This entry describes one T cell receptor (beta chain). Between about 2 and 4.92 ug genomic DNA went in, equal for pairs. This table comes from immunoSEQ multiplex PCR, and its TCRdb copy is limited to in-frame clones, with some not included. The sample includes around 4,700 clones, around nine tenths of them seen just once. The sample is drawn from a study of T cells in lung cancer brain metastases. Trimming cost V 6 bases and J 1 base; bases outside gene matches: 18. Germline V gene data show CDR1 as SGHTA and CDR2 as FQGNSA. The CDR3 has 19 amino acids. The chain employs TRBV7-2 and TRBJ2-4, with TRBD2 identical over 7 bases. Sequenced input: tumor tissue from the primary lung tumor. The sequence was collected from a woman aged 45-65 years with non-small cell lung cancer. As DNA, the CDR3 is TGTGCCAGCAGACCTCGGGGAGGGCTCCATGATTTTGCCAAAAACATTCAGTACTTC. This translates into CASRPRGGLHDFAKNIQYF.